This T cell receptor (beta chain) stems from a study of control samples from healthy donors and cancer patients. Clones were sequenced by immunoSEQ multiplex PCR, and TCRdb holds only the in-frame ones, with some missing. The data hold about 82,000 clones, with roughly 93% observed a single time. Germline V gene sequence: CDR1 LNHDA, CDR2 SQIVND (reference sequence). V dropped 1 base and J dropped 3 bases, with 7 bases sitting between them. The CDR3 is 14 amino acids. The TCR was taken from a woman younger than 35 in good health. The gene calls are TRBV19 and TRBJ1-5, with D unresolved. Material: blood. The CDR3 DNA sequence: TGTGCCAGTAGTATAGCAGCTATCAATCAGCCCCAGCATTTT. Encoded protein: CASSIAAINQPQHF.